What follows is one TCR beta chain and its context. This entry belongs to a study of cytomegalovirus exposure and HLA in healthy donors. Study summary: The approximately 110 validation repertoires, a later analysis reported, used the same platform as the approximately 670 repertoires from the first cohort.

Germline values: CDR1 SGHVS, CDR2 FNYEAQ. This CDR3 spans 17 amino acids. V dropped 3 bases and J dropped 1 base, with 18 bases sitting between them. TCRdb's copy holds only in-frame clones and misses some; the assay was immunoSEQ multiplex PCR. Of some 330,000 clones listed, 75% to 90% were seen once; the top ten hold approximately 0.84%. The chain links TRBV7-6 to TRBJ2-5; D possibly corresponds to TRBD2 (6 bases). The sample comprised PBMCs. This clonotype originated in a woman aged 18-30 years in good health and CMV-seronegative. The CDR3 protein is CASSFSPKASAQETQYF. Written as DNA, the CDR3 is TGTGCCAGCAGCTTTTCCCCTAAGGCTAGCGCCCAAGAGACCCAGTACTTC.